Listed below are T cell receptor beta chains from one sample, sequenced in a study of human T cells and chemical hapten exposure. In TCRdb, the RACE reads were re-called with MiXCR into one record per CDR3 protein. Of roughly 94,000 distinct CDR3 sequences listed, about a tenth are singletons. This specimen was whole blood, taken in connection with sensitization to the hapten diphenylcyclopropenone (DPC). The receptors stem from a middle-aged woman with alopecia areata. Some clones in this sample may be carry-over from other donors' samples. CDR3s include the opening cysteine and the closing phenylalanine or tryptophan. The D gene is left open where the match is weak. Where a row states a size, it is once, few, many or the class of an expanded clone; other rows omit it.

j_call d_call clone_size v_call cdr3_nt cdr3_aa
TRBJ1-1 NA few TRBV6-6 TGTGCCAGCGTGACCTCAGGACAGCACACTGAAGCTTTCTTT CASVTSGQHTEAFF
TRBJ2-3 NA many TRBV5-1 TGCGCCAGCAGCTTGGCCCCGCTAGATACGCAGTATTTT CASSLAPLDTQYF
TRBJ1-3 NA many TRBV12-3/TRBV12-4 TGTGCCACCCAGCCGGTTGCCGGAAACACCATATATTTT CATQPVAGNTIYF
TRBJ1-1 TRBD1 few TRBV11-1 TGTGCCAGCAGCACTCGGGACAGGGACCTGAACACTGAAGCTTTCTTT CASSTRDRDLNTEAFF
TRBJ2-1 NA many TRBV11-2 TGTGCCAGCAGCTTAGTAAAGGGGCTCTCCTACAATGAGCAGTTCTTC CASSLVKGLSYNEQFF
TRBJ2-3 NA many TRBV14 TGTGCCAGCAGCCTAGGGTACTGGGGGCAATCAACAGATACGCAGTATTTT CASSLGYWGQSTDTQYF
TRBJ1-4 NA few TRBV7-2 TGTGCCAGCAGCTTAGAAGGGACCTCTAATGAAAAACTGTTTTTT CASSLEGTSNEKLFF
TRBJ2-2 NA few TRBV7-8 TGTGCCAGCAGACTACAGGGTTACGGGGAGCTGTTTTTT CASRLQGYGELFF
TRBJ2-5 NA many TRBV9 TGTGCCAGCAGCGTAGGGCAAGAGACCCAGTACTTC CASSVGQETQYF
TRBJ2-2 TRBD2 many TRBV6-5 TGTGCCAGCACCCCCGGGGGGTTAGGCACCGGGGAGCTGTTTTTT CASTPGGLGTGELFF
TRBJ1-1 TRBD1 many TRBV27 TGTGCCAGCAGTTTGACAGGGTTAGACACTGAAGCTTTCTTT CASSLTGLDTEAFF
TRBJ2-1 NA many TRBV6-2/TRBV6-3 TGTGCCAGCAGTCCGGAGAGAAGAGAGCAGTTCTTC CASSPERREQFF
TRBJ2-1 NA many TRBV7-2 TGTGCCAGCAGCCCCAACGGCGGAGCCCCCTACAATGAGCAGTTCTTC CASSPNGGAPYNEQFF
TRBJ1-2 TRBD1 many TRBV30 TGTGCCTGGAGCCCGACAGGGACTTATGGCTACACCTTC CAWSPTGTYGYTF
TRBJ2-3 NA few TRBV3-1 TGTGCCAGCAGCCAAGATTCGGCCTACACAGATACGCAGTATTTT CASSQDSAYTDTQYF
TRBJ2-7 NA many TRBV2 TGTGCCAGCCGAACAGGGAGCAACGAGCAGTACTTC CASRTGSNEQYF
TRBJ2-3 NA NA TRBV5-1 TGCGCCAGCAGCTTGAGCCCGACGATAAGTGTTGCAGATACGCAGTATTTT CASSLSPTISVADTQYF
TRBJ1-1 NA NA TRBV12-3/TRBV12-4 TGTGCCAGCAGTCCCCCGGCGGGGAACACTGAAGCTTTCTTT CASSPPAGNTEAFF
TRBJ2-1 TRBD2 few TRBV11-3 TGTGCCAGCAGCTTAGGGATTACTAGCGGGGTCGACAATGAGCAGTTCTTC CASSLGITSGVDNEQFF
TRBJ2-5 NA many TRBV7-3 TGTGCCAGCAGTCTCCAGGGGGGTCGAGAGACCCAGTACTTC CASSLQGGRETQYF
TRBJ2-7 TRBD2 NA TRBV20-1 TGCAGTGCTAGCCCGACTAGCGGGTACCGCGAGCAGTACTTC CSASPTSGYREQYF
TRBJ1-4 NA many TRBV5-5 TGTGCCAGCAGCTTGGCCGCCTTCGGGGGAGGTGATGAAAAACTGTTTTTT CASSLAAFGGGDEKLFF
TRBJ2-7 NA many TRBV29-1 TGCAGCGTTGAAGTCGCATACGAGCAGTACTTC CSVEVAYEQYF
TRBJ2-1 NA few TRBV11-3 TGTGCCAGCAGCTGGGGGACCCTCAATGAGCAGTTCTTC CASSWGTLNEQFF
TRBJ1-5 NA many TRBV18 TGTGCCAGCTCACCACCGGGGGGGAGCAATCAGCCCCAGCATTTT CASSPPGGSNQPQHF
TRBJ1-4 TRBD1 NA TRBV5-1 TGCGCCAGCAGCTTGGACTCCGGACAGGCAGAAAAACTGTTTTTT CASSLDSGQAEKLFF
TRBJ2-2 NA few TRBV5-1 TGCGCCAGCAGCCGCAAAGGCCCCATGAACACCGGGGAGCTGTTTTTT CASSRKGPMNTGELFF
TRBJ2-7 TRBD1 many TRBV20-1 TGCAGCATATCTTTCGGGACAGAGGTCTACGAGCAGTACTTC CSISFGTEVYEQYF
TRBJ2-5 NA NA TRBV18 TGTGCCAGCTCACTCGGACACGCGGAGACCCAGTACTTC CASSLGHAETQYF
TRBJ2-2 NA NA TRBV4-3 TGCGCCAGCAGCCAAGTCGCAGGGATTCACACCGGGGAGCTGTTTTTT CASSQVAGIHTGELFF
TRBJ1-2 NA NA TRBV2 TGTGCCAGCAGTGTGGAGGGGACGGATGGCTACACCTTC CASSVEGTDGYTF
TRBJ1-5 NA few TRBV28 TGTGCCAGCAGTCCGGCCGGGGACCAGAATCAGCCCCAGCATTTT CASSPAGDQNQPQHF
TRBJ2-1 NA NA TRBV7-3 TGTGCCAGCAGCCCGTACGCCTACAATGAGCAGTTCTTC CASSPYAYNEQFF
TRBJ2-7 NA NA TRBV28 TGTGCCAGCGAAGACACCAACTCCTACGAGCAGTACTTC CASEDTNSYEQYF
TRBJ2-1 TRBD2 NA TRBV7-2 TGTGCCAGCAGCTGGACTAGCGCGAATGAGCAGTTCTTC CASSWTSANEQFF
TRBJ2-4 NA few TRBV19 TGTGCCAGTAGTATAGATCTATTCAGCGGGCTTCAGTACTTC CASSIDLFSGLQYF
TRBJ1-5 NA NA TRBV7-2 TGTGCCAGCAGCGCAACAGGCCCTAATCAGCCCCAGCATTTT CASSATGPNQPQHF
TRBJ2-7 NA many TRBV19 TGTGCCAGTAGTATCCTGGGCGGGTCGACCTACGAGCAGTACTTC CASSILGGSTYEQYF
TRBJ2-1 TRBD2 many TRBV20-1 TGCACCCCCCCACTAGCGGGATTTAGCTCCTACAATGAGCAGTTCTTC CTPPLAGFSSYNEQFF
TRBJ1-1 NA few TRBV7-9 TGTGCCAGCAGCTTAATTCCAGGGGTGGCCACTGAAGCTTTCTTT CASSLIPGVATEAFF
TRBJ1-4 NA many TRBV7-9 TGTGCCAGCAGCCGGCGCCTTGAAGGTGAAAAACTGTTTTTT CASSRRLEGEKLFF
TRBJ1-5 NA few TRBV7-2 TGTGCCAGCAGCTTGTGGAGCAATCAGCCCCAGCATTTT CASSLWSNQPQHF
TRBJ2-7 NA many TRBV6-1 TGTGCCAGCAGTGATTACAGGGTCGTTTGGAGCTTC CASSDYRVVWSF
TRBJ2-7 TRBD2 many TRBV30 TGTGCCTGGACCTCCCCCCAGCGGGGGCACTACGAGCAGTACTTC CAWTSPQRGHYEQYF